Listed below are T cell receptor beta chains from one sample, sequenced in a study of blood T cell repertoires in COVID-19. The repertoire was sequenced with immunoSEQ multiplex PCR; TCRdb's copy has only in-frame clones and lacks some. The repertoire holds roughly 430,000 clones, 88% seen once, with roughly 2% in the top ten. Sequencing input: PBMCs or T cells enriched from blood (not recorded which). Every receptor here comes from a middle-aged woman with acute COVID-19. CDR3s include the opening cysteine and the closing phenylalanine or tryptophan. A D gene is named only where the DNA matches it firmly. For some rows the clone size is stated as once, few or many, or as a class when expanded; others skip it.

size	length	D	V	J	CDR3	DNA
.	13	TRBD1	TRBV5-1	TRBJ2-7	CASSAGQGYEQYF	TGCGCCAGCAGCGCCGGACAGGGCTACGAGCAGTACTTC
once	15	TRBD2	TRBV4-1	TRBJ2-5	CASSPEAGGQETQYF	TGCGCCAGCAGCCCTGAAGCGGGAGGGCAAGAGACCCAGTACTTC
.	16	TRBD1	TRBV7-8	TRBJ1-2	CASSPGVRGTGRGYTF	TGTGCCAGCAGCCCTGGGGTGAGGGGGACAGGGAGAGGCTACACCTTC
.	14	.	TRBV14	TRBJ2-5	CASSQPGLFETQYF	TGTGCCAGCAGCCAACCGGGACTGTTTGAGACCCAGTACTTC
.	15	.	TRBV6-5	TRBJ1-3	CASSPNTGQGNTIYF	TGTGCCAGCAGCCCGAATACAGGGCAAGGAAACACCATATATTTT
.	16	TRBD2	TRBV7-6	TRBJ2-2	CASSYLAGGRSGELFF	TGTGCCAGCAGCTATCTAGCGGGGGGGCGAAGCGGGGAGCTGTTTTTT
.	14	.	TRBV7-8	TRBJ1-1	CASSPMQGNTEAFF	TGTGCCAGCAGCCCCATGCAGGGGAACACTGAAGCTTTCTTT
.	18	.	TRBV11-2	TRBJ1-2	CASSLVPPGPGSFYGYTF	TGTGCCAGCAGCTTAGTGCCCCCAGGCCCTGGATCTTTCTATGGCTACACCTTC
.	15	.	TRBV27	TRBJ2-7	CASSFDTPDGYEQYF	TGTGCCAGCAGTTTCGACACCCCCGACGGCTACGAGCAGTACTTC
.	17	.	TRBV5-1	TRBJ2-1	CASSFFRGELPYNEQFF	TGCGCCAGCAGCTTCTTTCGCGGGGAGCTTCCCTACAATGAGCAGTTCTTC
.	15	TRBD2	TRBV7-6	TRBJ2-7	CASSSSGGPISEQYF	TGTGCCAGCAGTTCGAGCGGGGGCCCAATTTCCGAGCAGTACTTC
.	13	TRBD1	TRBV19	TRBJ2-3	CASRTGGADTQYF	TGTGCCAGTAGAACAGGGGGCGCAGATACGCAGTATTTT
.	13	.	TRBV5-1	TRBJ2-7	CASSRDSPYEQYF	TGCGCCAGCAGCAGAGACTCACCCTACGAGCAGTACTTC
once	16	TRBD2	TRBV10-3	TRBJ2-1	CAISEGAGISYNEQFF	TGTGCCATCAGTGAGGGAGCGGGGATATCCTACAATGAGCAGTTCTTC
.	12	TRBD1	TRBV2	TRBJ1-1	CASVRDRGYHFF	TGTGCCTCGGTACGGGACAGGGGCTACCATTTCTTT
.	18	.	TRBV3-1/TRBV3-2	TRBJ1-1	CASSQDRQGVLRNTEAFF	TGTGCCAGCAGCCAAGATCGGCAGGGCGTTTTGAGGAACACTGAAGCTTTCTTT
once	14	TRBD1	TRBV2	TRBJ1-2	CASSATGPFYGYTF	TGTGCCAGCAGTGCGACAGGGCCCTTCTATGGCTACACCTTC
.	14	TRBD1	TRBV5-1	TRBJ2-2	CASSPTGVTGELFF	TGCGCCAGCAGCCCGACAGGGGTCACCGGGGAGCTGTTTTTT
.	15	.	TRBV7-6	TRBJ1-1	CASSLAGADNTEAFF	TGTGCCAGCAGCTTAGCGGGGGCTGACAACACTGAAGCTTTCTTT
once	16	.	TRBV25-1	TRBJ2-3	CASSELARGLTDTQYF	TGTGCCAGCAGTGAATTGGCGCGGGGGCTCACAGATACGCAGTATTTT
.	16	.	TRBV6-5	TRBJ1-1	CASSYSPTARATEAFF	TGTGCCAGCAGTTACTCGCCAACAGCCAGAGCCACTGAAGCTTTCTTT
.	14	.	TRBV2	TRBJ1-5	CASSGTLGNQPQHF	TGTGCCAGCAGTGGGACATTGGGCAATCAGCCCCAGCATTTT
.	15	TRBD1	TRBV2	TRBJ1-2	CASSSNRGSPNGYTF	TGTGCCAGCAGCTCCAACAGGGGGAGCCCGAATGGCTACACCTTC
.	15	TRBD1	TRBV19	TRBJ1-6	CASSNRDSYNSPLHF	TGTGCCAGTAGTAACCGGGACAGTTATAATTCACCCCTCCACTTT
.	16	TRBD2	TRBV3-1/TRBV3-2	TRBJ2-7	CASSQDQLAGVREQYF	TGTGCCAGCAGCCAAGATCAACTAGCGGGGGTGAGAGAGCAGTACTTC
.	14	.	TRBV3-1/TRBV3-2	TRBJ1-2	CASSQGPHIYGYTF	TGTGCCAGCAGCCAAGGTCCACACATCTATGGCTACACCTTC
few	14	.	TRBV6-5	TRBJ1-6	CASSPGTNHSPLHF	TGTGCCAGCAGCCCCGGGACAAATCATTCACCCCTCCACTTT
.	14	TRBD2	TRBV9	TRBJ2-7	CASSPNSGVHEQYF	TGTGCCAGCAGCCCAAATAGCGGGGTACACGAGCAGTACTTC
once	15	.	TRBV5-1	TRBJ1-3	CASSSGLISGNTIYF	TGCGCCAGCAGCTCGGGACTCATCTCTGGAAACACCATATATTTT
.	13	.	TRBV28	TRBJ1-2	CASSLLTNYGYTF	TGTGCCAGCAGTTTATTAACTAACTATGGCTACACCTTC
.	14	.	TRBV5-1	TRBJ2-3	CASSSGQNTDTQYF	TGCGCCAGCAGTTCGGGACAAAACACAGATACGCAGTATTTT
.	15	TRBD2	TRBV6-1	TRBJ2-1	CASSEERGAYNEQFF	TGTGCCAGCAGTGAGGAGCGGGGGGCCTACAATGAGCAGTTCTTC
.	15	TRBD1	TRBV2	TRBJ1-1	CASSTDRVWGTEAFF	TGTGCCAGCAGTACCGACAGGGTTTGGGGCACTGAAGCTTTCTTT
.	16	TRBD1	TRBV7-9	TRBJ2-2	CASSLLQGANTGELFF	TGTGCCAGCAGCTTATTACAGGGGGCGAACACCGGGGAGCTGTTTTTT
.	15	.	TRBV28	TRBJ1-3	CASGTGIEEGNTIYF	TGTGCCAGCGGAACAGGGATAGAGGAGGGAAACACCATATATTTT
.	16	.	TRBV15	TRBJ2-7	CATSREVGGLRTEQYF	TGTGCCACCAGCAGAGAGGTGGGGGGGCTACGTACCGAGCAGTACTTC
.	15	.	TRBV19	TRBJ2-2	CASTSGITHPGELFF	TGTGCCAGTACATCCGGGATTACTCACCCCGGGGAGCTGTTTTTT
.	17	TRBD2	TRBV5-3	TRBJ2-3	CARSLVRLAGVTDTQYF	TGTGCCAGAAGCTTGGTACGACTAGCGGGGGTCACAGATACGCAGTATTTT
.	16	.	TRBV4-1	TRBJ1-2	CASSQVVGAANYGYTF	TGCGCCAGCAGCCAAGTCGTGGGCGCAGCTAACTATGGCTACACCTTC
.	15	TRBD2	TRBV4-2	TRBJ2-7	CASSQVGAGTYEQYF	TGTGCCAGCAGCCAAGTAGGAGCGGGGACCTACGAGCAGTACTTC
.	16	TRBD1	TRBV20-1	TRBJ2-7	CSASKPPGQGAYEQYF	TGCAGTGCTAGTAAACCACCGGGACAGGGAGCCTACGAGCAGTACTTC
.	14	.	TRBV19	TRBJ1-5	CASREGGTNQPQHF	TGTGCCAGTAGAGAGGGGGGGACTAATCAGCCCCAGCATTTT
.	15	TRBD2	TRBV5-4	TRBJ2-7	CASSLGSGGWDEQYF	TGTGCCAGCAGCTTGGGTAGCGGGGGTTGGGACGAGCAGTACTTC
.	13	TRBD2	TRBV29-1	TRBJ2-7	CSVEEGRENEQYF	TGCAGCGTTGAAGAGGGGAGGGAGAACGAGCAGTACTTC
.	14	TRBD1	TRBV24-1	TRBJ1-2	CATGGTGGDYGYTF	TGTGCCACCGGAGGGACAGGGGGCGACTATGGCTACACCTTC
once	15	.	TRBV10-1	TRBJ1-2	CASSESERTNYGYTF	TGCGCCAGCAGTGAGTCTGAGAGGACTAACTATGGCTACACCTTC
.	12	TRBD1	TRBV12-3/TRBV12-4	TRBJ1-2	CASRGTEGGYTF	TGTGCCAGCAGAGGGACAGAGGGTGGCTACACCTTC
once	15	TRBD1	TRBV27	TRBJ1-1	CASRKTGGMNTEAFF	TGTGCCAGCAGAAAGACAGGGGGGATGAACACTGAAGCTTTCTTT
.	14	TRBD2	TRBV19	TRBJ2-3	CASSIGGLADTQYF	TGTGCCAGTAGTATAGGCGGACTAGCAGATACGCAGTATTTT
.	13	TRBD1	TRBV23-1	TRBJ2-7	CASSRQGSHEQYF	TGCGCCAGCAGTCGACAGGGGTCTCACGAGCAGTACTTC
.	15	.	TRBV4-2	TRBJ1-2	CASSQEFLGAVGYTF	TGTGCCAGCAGCCAAGAGTTCTTAGGGGCGGTTGGCTACACCTTC
.	15	TRBD1	TRBV19	TRBJ1-5	CASSTGQGVHQPQHF	TGTGCCAGTAGTACGGGACAGGGGGTTCATCAGCCCCAGCATTTT
.	18	TRBD1	TRBV27	TRBJ1-1	CASSLSIRDRGLGTEAFF	TGTGCCAGCAGTTTATCGATTCGGGACAGGGGGCTTGGCACTGAAGCTTTCTTT
.	14	.	TRBV6-1	TRBJ1-6	CASSERTENSPLHF	TGTGCCAGCAGTGAAAGGACAGAAAATTCACCCCTCCACTTT
.	13	.	TRBV7-2	TRBJ1-1	CASSLGTGWEAFF	TGTGCCAGCAGCTTAGGCACAGGGTGGGAAGCTTTCTTT